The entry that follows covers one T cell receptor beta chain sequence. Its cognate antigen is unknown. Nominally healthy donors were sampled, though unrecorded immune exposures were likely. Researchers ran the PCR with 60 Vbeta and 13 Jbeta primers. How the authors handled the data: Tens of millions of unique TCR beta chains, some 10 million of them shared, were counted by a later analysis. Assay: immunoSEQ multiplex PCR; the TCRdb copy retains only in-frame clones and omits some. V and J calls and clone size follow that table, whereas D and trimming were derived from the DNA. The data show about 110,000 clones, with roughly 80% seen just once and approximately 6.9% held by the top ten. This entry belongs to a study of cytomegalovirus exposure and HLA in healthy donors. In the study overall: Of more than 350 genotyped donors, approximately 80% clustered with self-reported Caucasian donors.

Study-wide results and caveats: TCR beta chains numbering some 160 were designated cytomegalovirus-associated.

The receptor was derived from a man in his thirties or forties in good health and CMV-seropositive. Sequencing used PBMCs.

In nucleotides, the CDR3 is TGTGCCAGCAGCTTGGGACAGCTCCAGGGGTATGAAAAACTGTTTTTT. It encodes CASSLGQLQGYEKLFF. This chain connects TRBV5-5 to TRBJ1-4; D is possibly TRBD1 (6 bases). Germline V lookup: CDR1 SGHKS, CDR2 YYEKEE (reference sequence). The CDR3 consists of 16 residues. V shed 0 bases and J shed 6 bases, with 15 bases lying between them. Supplemented by reference TRBV5-5 and TRBJ1-4, the full variable domain reads DAGVTQSPTHLIKTRGQQVTLRCSPISGHKSVSWYQQVLGQGPQFIFQYYEKEERGRGNFPDRFSARQFPNYSSELNVNALLLGDSALYLCASSLGQLQGYEKLFFGSGTQLSVL.